This is a list of T cell receptor beta chains from one sample in a study of cytomegalovirus exposure and HLA in healthy donors. The table came from immunoSEQ multiplex PCR; TCRdb's copy has only in-frame clones and leaves some out. The specimen's table records tens of thousands of clones. Sequencing was performed on PBMCs. These receptors came from a man between 18 and 29 years old in good health and CMV-seropositive. Both conserved end residues are part of each CDR3. D genes are given only for firm matches.

TRBD1,TRBV28,TRBJ1-2,CASSLRTGRFIGPTF,TGTGCCAGCAGTTTACGGACAGGGAGGTTTATAGGACCCACCTTC
TRBD1,TRBV28,TRBJ2-7,CASSLWGQGNTYEQYF,TGTGCCAGCAGTTTATGGGGACAGGGGAATACCTACGAGCAGTACTTC
TRBD2,TRBV28,TRBJ2-1,CASSIWGGSDGQFF,TGTGCCAGCAGTATATGGGGCGGGAGTGACGGGCAGTTCTTC
TRBD2,TRBV5-1,TRBJ2-5,CASSFGTIGGETQYF,TGCGCCAGCAGCTTCGGGACTATTGGGGGAGAGACCCAGTACTTC
TRBD1,TRBV6-1,TRBJ1-5,CASRVGGSNQPQHF,TGTGCCAGCAGGGTAGGGGGCAGCAATCAGCCCCAGCATTTT
NA,TRBV29-1,TRBJ1-2,CSAGGQQGYTF,TGCAGCGCTGGTGGACAGCAAGGCTACACCTTC
TRBD1,TRBV18,TRBJ1-2,CASQPPGQGIYGYTF,TGTGCCAGTCAACCTCCGGGACAGGGAATATATGGCTACACCTTC
NA,TRBV10-3,TRBJ2-7,CAISESQRGDSNEQYF,TGTGCCATCAGTGAGTCACAAAGGGGTGACAGTAACGAGCAGTACTTC
TRBD1,TRBV18,TRBJ2-6,CASSPRTGGASGANVLTF,TGTGCCAGCTCACCACGGACAGGGGGCGCTTCTGGGGCCAACGTCCTGACTTTC
TRBD1,TRBV18,TRBJ2-7,CASSPQLQGKHEQYF,TGTGCCAGCTCACCACAGTTACAGGGGAAGCACGAGCAGTACTTC
NA,TRBV28,TRBJ1-1,CASTSAGEAFF,TGTGCCAGCACTTCGGCAGGGGAAGCTTTCTTT
NA,TRBV11-2,TRBJ2-7,CASSSRGFSYEQYF,TGTGCCAGCAGCTCCAGGGGTTTCTCCTACGAGCAGTACTTC
NA,TRBV5-1,TRBJ2-7,CASSLGPLGVYEQYF,TGCGCCAGCAGCTTGGGGCCACTCGGGGTCTACGAGCAGTACTTC
TRBD1,TRBV5-1,TRBJ1-4,CASSPWTGEGEKLFF,TGCGCCAGCAGCCCCTGGACAGGGGAAGGTGAAAAACTGTTTTTT
TRBD2,TRBV6-1,TRBJ2-2,CASSETSGGAGELFF,TGTGCCAGCAGTGAGACTAGCGGGGGGGCCGGGGAGCTGTTTTTT
NA,TRBV10-1,TRBJ2-6,CASSDLLQGPGANVLTF,TGCGCCAGCAGTGACCTCTTACAGGGCCCTGGGGCCAACGTCCTGACTTTC
TRBD2,TRBV5-1,TRBJ2-1,CASSYWEGLKFF,TGCGCCAGCAGCTACTGGGAGGGCCTCAAGTTCTTC
NA,TRBV28,TRBJ1-2,CASSFPEVYGYTF,TGTGCCAGCAGTTTTCCTGAGGTATATGGCTACACCTTC
NA,TRBV11-2,TRBJ2-5,CASSFGRYQETQYF,TGTGCCAGCAGCTTTGGGAGGTACCAAGAGACCCAGTACTTC
NA,TRBV6-5,TRBJ2-2,CASSVYTGELFF,TGTGCCAGCAGTGTATACACCGGGGAGCTGTTTTTT
TRBD2,TRBV6-1,TRBJ2-7,CASSEGTSGSYEQYF,TGTGCCAGCAGTGAAGGGACTAGCGGGAGCTACGAGCAGTACTTC
TRBD1,TRBV19,TRBJ1-2,CASWTGSHGYGYTF,TGTGCCAGTTGGACAGGGTCTCACGGCTATGGCTACACCTTC
TRBD1,TRBV28,TRBJ1-1,CASSFFGTVNPEAFF,TGTGCCAGCAGTTTCTTCGGGACAGTCAACCCTGAAGCTTTCTTT
NA,TRBV6-6,TRBJ2-7,CASSYNRFYEQYF,TGTGCCAGCAGTTACAACAGATTCTACGAGCAGTACTTC
NA,TRBV28,TRBJ1-3,CASSWTDKRRNTIYF,TGTGCCAGCAGCTGGACGGACAAACGTAGAAACACCATATATTTT
NA,TRBV18,TRBJ1-1,CASSPGVGRETEAFF,TGTGCCAGCTCACCCGGGGTAGGGAGAGAGACTGAAGCTTTCTTT
TRBD1,TRBV5-1,TRBJ1-2,CASSRISGTANYGYTF,TGCGCCAGCAGCAGAATATCCGGGACAGCTAACTATGGCTACACCTTC
NA,TRBV6-5,TRBJ2-5,CATGNYQETQYF,TGTGCCACGGGGAATTACCAAGAGACCCAGTACTTC
TRBD2,TRBV2,TRBJ2-3,CASSGPSGGKSDTQYF,TGTGCCAGCAGTGGGCCTAGCGGGGGGAAATCAGATACGCAGTATTTT
TRBD1,TRBV5-1,TRBJ1-5,CASSPGTGKGYSNQPQHF,TGCGCCAGCAGCCCCGGGACAGGGAAGGGCTATAGCAATCAGCCCCAGCATTTT
TRBD1,TRBV18,TRBJ1-3,CASSIRQGDGNTIYF,TGTGCCAGCTCTATCAGACAGGGAGATGGAAACACCATATATTTT
NA,TRBV28,TRBJ1-2,CASSPPQVVAYTF,TGTGCCAGCAGTCCCCCCCAGGTCGTCGCTTACACCTTC
NA,TRBV9,TRBJ2-1,CASSVVSGYNEQFF,TGTGCCAGCAGCGTAGTTAGCGGATACAATGAGCAGTTCTTC
NA,TRBV7-9,TRBJ2-3,CASSLAGSTDTQYF,TGTGCCAGCAGCCTTGCGGGCAGCACAGATACGCAGTATTTT
TRBD2,TRBV7-9,TRBJ2-7,CASSPEGTSGRFQSYEQYF,TGTGCCAGCAGCCCCGAAGGGACTAGCGGGAGATTCCAGTCCTACGAGCAGTACTTC
NA,TRBV14,TRBJ2-7,CASSQDRSIGSWEQYF,TGTGCCAGCAGCCAAGATCGATCGATCGGGAGCTGGGAGCAGTACTTC
NA,TRBV2,TRBJ1-2,CASRAQGSNYGYTF,TGTGCCAGCAGGGCGCAGGGATCCAACTATGGCTACACCTTC
TRBD1,TRBV29-1,TRBJ2-7,CSVRRTGGYEQYF,TGCAGCGTGCGACGGACAGGGGGGTACGAGCAGTACTTC
NA,TRBV2,TRBJ1-4,CASSNGPGINEKLFF,TGTGCCAGCAGCAACGGGCCCGGGATTAATGAAAAACTGTTTTTT
NA,TRBV14,TRBJ1-2,CASSKSHGGGYGYTF,TGTGCCAGCAGCAAGAGCCACGGGGGTGGCTATGGCTACACCTTC
TRBD1,TRBV29-1,TRBJ2-7,CSVAPGQGAREQYF,TGCAGCGTTGCCCCGGGACAGGGCGCCCGCGAGCAGTACTTC
NA,TRBV7-2,TRBJ2-7,CASSFPWSEYPYEQYF,TGTGCCAGCAGCTTCCCCTGGTCAGAATACCCCTACGAGCAGTACTTC
TRBD2,TRBV11-3,TRBJ2-3,CASSLSTSGRSTDTQYF,TGTGCCAGCAGCTTAAGCACTAGCGGGAGGAGCACAGATACGCAGTATTTT
TRBD1,TRBV5-6,TRBJ2-7,CASSPDRDYEQYF,TGTGCCAGCAGCCCGGACAGGGACTACGAGCAGTACTTC
TRBD1,TRBV19,TRBJ1-5,CASSQQGGHQPQHF,TGTGCCAGTAGCCAACAGGGGGGGCATCAGCCCCAGCATTTT
TRBD2,TRBV29-1,TRBJ2-7,CSVAGLAGHEQYF,TGCAGCGTTGCGGGACTAGCGGGGCACGAGCAGTACTTC
TRBD1,TRBV19,TRBJ2-7,CASSTIDRGHYEQYF,TGTGCCAGTAGTACTATCGACAGGGGGCACTACGAGCAGTACTTC
TRBD1,TRBV7-9,TRBJ2-7,CASSRTGEGEQYF,TGTGCCAGCAGCCGGACAGGGGAAGGCGAGCAGTACTTC
NA,TRBV11-1,TRBJ2-6,CASSRAGGANVLTF,TGTGCCAGCAGTAGGGCGGGAGGGGCCAACGTCCTGACTTTC
NA,TRBV29-1,TRBJ1-1,CSVNDGSNTEAFF,TGCAGCGTTAACGACGGGTCCAACACTGAAGCTTTCTTT
NA,TRBV2,TRBJ1-2,CASSSRGGYGYTF,TGTGCCAGCAGTTCGAGAGGAGGGTATGGCTACACCTTC
TRBD1,TRBV6-1,TRBJ2-2,CASSEGTGVSNTGELFF,TGTGCCAGCAGTGAGGGGACAGGGGTATCAAACACCGGGGAGCTGTTTTTT
NA,TRBV4-1,TRBJ1-2,CASSQAGAGGVDGYTF,TGCGCCAGCAGCCAAGCGGGGGCTGGGGGGGTGGATGGCTACACCTTC